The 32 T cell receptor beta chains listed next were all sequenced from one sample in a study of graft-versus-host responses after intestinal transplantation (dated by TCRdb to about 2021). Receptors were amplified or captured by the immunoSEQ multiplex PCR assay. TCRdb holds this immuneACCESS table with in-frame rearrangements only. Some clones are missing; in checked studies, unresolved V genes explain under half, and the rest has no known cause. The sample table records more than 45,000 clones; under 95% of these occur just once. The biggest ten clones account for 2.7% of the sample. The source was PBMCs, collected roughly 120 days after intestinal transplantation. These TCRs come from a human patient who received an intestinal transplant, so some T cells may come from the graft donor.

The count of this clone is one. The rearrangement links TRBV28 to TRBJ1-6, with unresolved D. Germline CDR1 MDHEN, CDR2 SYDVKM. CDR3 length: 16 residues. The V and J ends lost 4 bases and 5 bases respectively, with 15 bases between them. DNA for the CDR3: TGTGCCAGCAGTTCCCCGTTCGGGGAGGATAATTCACCCCTCCACTTT. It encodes CASSSPFGEDNSPLHF.

This CDR3 is CASSIGGGSRANVLTF. Here the CDR3 DNA reads TGTGCCAGCAGTATTGGAGGAGGTAGCCGGGCCAACGTCCTGACTTTC. The V gene is TRBV5-4, the J gene TRBJ2-6; a weak D match, TRBD2 (5 bases). Trimming took off 5 bases at V and 5 bases at J, with 17 bases between the two ends. Germline V CDR1 and CDR2: SGHNT, YYREEE (reference sequence). The CDR3 runs 16 residues.

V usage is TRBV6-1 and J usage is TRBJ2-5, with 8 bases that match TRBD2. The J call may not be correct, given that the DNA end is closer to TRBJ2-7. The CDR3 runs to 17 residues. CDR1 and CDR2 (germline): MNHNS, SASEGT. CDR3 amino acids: CASSDYLLAAGSYEQYF. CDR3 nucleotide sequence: TGTGCCAGCAGTGACTACTTACTAGCGGCGGGGTCATACGAGCAGTACTTC.

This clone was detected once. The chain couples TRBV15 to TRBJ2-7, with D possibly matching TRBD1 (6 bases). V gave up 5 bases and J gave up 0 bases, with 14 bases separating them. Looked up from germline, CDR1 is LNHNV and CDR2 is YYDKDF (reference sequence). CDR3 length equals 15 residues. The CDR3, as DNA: TGTGCCACCAGCCCAGCCCGGGGACACTCCTACGAGCAGTACTTC. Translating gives CATSPARGHSYEQYF.

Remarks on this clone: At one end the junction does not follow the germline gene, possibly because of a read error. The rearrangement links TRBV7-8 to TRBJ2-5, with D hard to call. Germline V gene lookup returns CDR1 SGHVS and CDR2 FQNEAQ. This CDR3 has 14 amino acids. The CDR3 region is CASSLVFSQQTQYF. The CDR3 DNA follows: TGTGCCAGCAGCTTAGTATTCTCCCAACAGACCCAGTACTTC.

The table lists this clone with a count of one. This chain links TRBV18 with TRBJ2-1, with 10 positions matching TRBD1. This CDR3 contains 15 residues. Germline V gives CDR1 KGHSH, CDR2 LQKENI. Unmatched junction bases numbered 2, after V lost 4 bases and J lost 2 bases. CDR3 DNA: TGTGCCAGCTCACTGGGACAGGGGACCTACAATGAGCAGTTCTTC. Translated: CASSLGQGTYNEQFF.

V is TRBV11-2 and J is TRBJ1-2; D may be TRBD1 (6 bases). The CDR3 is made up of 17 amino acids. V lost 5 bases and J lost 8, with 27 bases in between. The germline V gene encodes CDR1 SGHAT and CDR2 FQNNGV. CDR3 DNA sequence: TGTGCCAGCAGCCTCAACCCAGGGGTCGCGCTGATGGGAGGCTACACCTTC. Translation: CASSLNPGVALMGGYTF.

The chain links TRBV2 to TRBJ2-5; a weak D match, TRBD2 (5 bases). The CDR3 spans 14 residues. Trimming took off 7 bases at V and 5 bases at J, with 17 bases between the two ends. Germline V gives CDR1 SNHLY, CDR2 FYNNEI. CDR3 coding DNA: TGTGCCAGCACTCGGAGCGGCCTCAGGGAGACCCAGTACTTC. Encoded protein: CASTRSGLRETQYF.

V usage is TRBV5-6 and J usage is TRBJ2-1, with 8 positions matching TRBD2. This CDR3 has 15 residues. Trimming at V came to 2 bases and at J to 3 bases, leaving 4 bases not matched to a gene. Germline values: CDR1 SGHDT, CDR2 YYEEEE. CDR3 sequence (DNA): TGTGCCAGCAGCTTTGGGACTAGTTTCTACAATGAGCAGTTCTTC. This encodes CASSFGTSFYNEQFF.

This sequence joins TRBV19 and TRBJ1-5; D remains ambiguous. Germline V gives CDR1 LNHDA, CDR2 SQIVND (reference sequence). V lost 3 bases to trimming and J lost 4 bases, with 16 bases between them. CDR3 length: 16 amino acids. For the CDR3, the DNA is TGTGCCAGTAGTATCTTAGCGGGGAGAAGGAATCAGCCCCAGCATTTT. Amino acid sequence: CASSILAGRRNQPQHF.

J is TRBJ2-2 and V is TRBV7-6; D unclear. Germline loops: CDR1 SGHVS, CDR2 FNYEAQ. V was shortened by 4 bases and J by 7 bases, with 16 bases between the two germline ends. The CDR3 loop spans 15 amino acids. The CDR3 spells CASSSTTRSGGELFF. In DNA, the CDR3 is TGTGCCAGCAGCTCTACAACTCGTTCGGGCGGGGAGCTGTTTTTT.

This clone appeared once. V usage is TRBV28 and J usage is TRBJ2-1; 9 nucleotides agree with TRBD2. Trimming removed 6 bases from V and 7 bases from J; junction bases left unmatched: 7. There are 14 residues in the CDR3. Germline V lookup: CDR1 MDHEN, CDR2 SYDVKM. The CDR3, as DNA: TGTGCCAGCAGGGTTCGCGGGAGGGGAAATGAGCAGTTCTTC. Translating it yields CASRVRGRGNEQFF.

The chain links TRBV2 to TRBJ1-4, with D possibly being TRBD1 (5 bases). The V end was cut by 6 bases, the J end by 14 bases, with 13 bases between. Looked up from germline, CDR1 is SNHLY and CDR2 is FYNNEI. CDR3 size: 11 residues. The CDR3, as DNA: TGTGCCAGCAGGGGGACGCGGGGGCTGTTTTTT. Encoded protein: CASRGTRGLFF. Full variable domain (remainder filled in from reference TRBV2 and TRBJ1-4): EPEVTQTPSHQVTQMGQEVILRCVPISNHLYFYWYRQILGQKVEFLVSFYNNEISEKSEIFDDQFSVERPDGSNFTLKIRSTKLEDSAMYFCASRGTRGLFFGSGTQLSVL.

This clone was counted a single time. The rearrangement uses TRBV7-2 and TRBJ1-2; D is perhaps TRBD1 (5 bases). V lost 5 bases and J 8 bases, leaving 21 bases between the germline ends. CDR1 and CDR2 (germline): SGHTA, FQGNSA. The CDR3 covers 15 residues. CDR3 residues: CASSLSVGRAWGYTF. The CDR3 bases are TGTGCCAGCAGCCTTTCCGTGGGCAGGGCCTGGGGCTACACCTTC.

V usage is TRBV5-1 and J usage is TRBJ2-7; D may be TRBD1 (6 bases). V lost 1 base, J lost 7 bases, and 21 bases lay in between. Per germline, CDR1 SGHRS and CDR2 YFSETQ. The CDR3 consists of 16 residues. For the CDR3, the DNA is TGCGCCAGCAGCTTGCCCGAGGGACATCTCTGGGGTGAGCAGTACTTC. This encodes CASSLPEGHLWGEQYF. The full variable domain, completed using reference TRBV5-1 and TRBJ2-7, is KAGVTQTPRYLIKTRGQQVTLSCSPISGHRSVSWYQQTPGQGLQFLFEYFSETQRNKGNFPGRFSGRQFSNSRSEMNVSTLELGDSALYLCASSLPEGHLWGEQYFGPGTRLTVT.

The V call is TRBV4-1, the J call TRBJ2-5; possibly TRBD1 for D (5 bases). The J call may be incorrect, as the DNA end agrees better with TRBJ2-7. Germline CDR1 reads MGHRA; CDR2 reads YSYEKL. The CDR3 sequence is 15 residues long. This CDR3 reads CASSQGQGETYEQYF. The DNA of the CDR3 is TGCGCCAGCAGCCAAGGGCAAGGGGAAACCTACGAGCAGTACTTC.

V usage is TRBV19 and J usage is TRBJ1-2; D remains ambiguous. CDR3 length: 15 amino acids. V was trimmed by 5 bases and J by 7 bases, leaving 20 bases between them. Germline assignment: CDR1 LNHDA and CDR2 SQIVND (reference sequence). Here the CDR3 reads CASSGRAAGDSGYTF. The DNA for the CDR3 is TGTGCCAGTAGTGGAAGGGCCGCGGGCGACTCTGGCTACACCTTC.

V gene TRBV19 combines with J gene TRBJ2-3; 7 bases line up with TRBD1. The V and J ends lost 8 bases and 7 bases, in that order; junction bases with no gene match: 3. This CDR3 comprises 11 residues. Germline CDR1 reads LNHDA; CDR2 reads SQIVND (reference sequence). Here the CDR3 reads CASEGAYTQYF. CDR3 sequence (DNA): TGTGCCAGTGAGGGGGCGTATACGCAGTATTTT.

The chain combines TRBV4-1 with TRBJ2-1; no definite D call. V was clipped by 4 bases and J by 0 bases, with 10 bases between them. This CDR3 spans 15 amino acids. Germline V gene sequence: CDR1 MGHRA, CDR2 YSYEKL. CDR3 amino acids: CASSPTLDSYNEQFF. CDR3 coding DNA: TGCGCCAGCAGCCCGACACTGGACTCCTACAATGAGCAGTTCTTC.

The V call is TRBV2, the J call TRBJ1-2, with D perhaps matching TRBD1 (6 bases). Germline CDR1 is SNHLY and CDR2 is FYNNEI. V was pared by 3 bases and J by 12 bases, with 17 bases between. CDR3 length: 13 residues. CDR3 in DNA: TGTGCCAGCAGTGAGGGGGCGCGGGTTGAGAACACCTTC. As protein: CASSEGARVENTF.

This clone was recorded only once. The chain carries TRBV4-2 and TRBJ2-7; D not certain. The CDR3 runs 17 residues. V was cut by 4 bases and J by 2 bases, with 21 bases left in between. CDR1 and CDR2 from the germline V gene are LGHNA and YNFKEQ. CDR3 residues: CASSPESSGPPPYEQYF. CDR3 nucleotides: TGTGCCAGCAGCCCTGAATCGTCAGGTCCTCCCCCCTACGAGCAGTACTTC.

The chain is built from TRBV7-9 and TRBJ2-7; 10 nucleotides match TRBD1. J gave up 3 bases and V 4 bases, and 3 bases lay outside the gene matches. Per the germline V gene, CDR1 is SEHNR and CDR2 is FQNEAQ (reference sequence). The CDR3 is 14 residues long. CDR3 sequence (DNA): TGTGCCAGCAGCTCTTGGGACAGGGGCTACGAGCAGTACTTC. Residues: CASSSWDRGYEQYF.

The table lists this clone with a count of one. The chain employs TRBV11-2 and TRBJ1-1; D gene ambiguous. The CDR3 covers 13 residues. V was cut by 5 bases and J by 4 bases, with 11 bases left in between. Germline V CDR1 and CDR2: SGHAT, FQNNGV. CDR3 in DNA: TGTGCCAGCAGCCGCGGTGGTGCCACTGAAGCTTTCTTT. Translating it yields CASSRGGATEAFF.

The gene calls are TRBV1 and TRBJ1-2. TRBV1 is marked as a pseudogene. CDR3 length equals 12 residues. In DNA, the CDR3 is TGCACCAACAAAAGGGGGGAGGATGGCTACACCTTC. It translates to CTNKRGEDGYTF.

CDR3 sequence: CASSLGLGNEQFF. The DNA for the CDR3 is TGTGCCAGCAGCTTAGGCCTCGGGAATGAGCAGTTCTTC. The chain recombines TRBV7-9 with TRBJ2-1, with no clear D. The CDR3 is made up of 13 amino acids. Per the germline V gene, CDR1 is SEHNR and CDR2 is FQNEAQ (reference sequence). Deletions cut 1 base from V and 7 bases from J, with 8 bases between.

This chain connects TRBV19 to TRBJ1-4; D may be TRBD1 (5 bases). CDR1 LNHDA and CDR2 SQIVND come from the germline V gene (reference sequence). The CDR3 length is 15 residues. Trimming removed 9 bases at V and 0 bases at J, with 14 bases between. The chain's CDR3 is CASNGGPSTNEKLFF. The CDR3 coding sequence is TGTGCCAGCAATGGGGGTCCGTCAACTAATGAAAAACTGTTTTTT.

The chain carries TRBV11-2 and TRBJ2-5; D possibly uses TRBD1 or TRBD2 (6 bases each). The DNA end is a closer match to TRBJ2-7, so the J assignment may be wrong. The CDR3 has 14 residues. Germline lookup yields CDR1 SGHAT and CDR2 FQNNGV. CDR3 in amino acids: CASSSLGGPYEQYF. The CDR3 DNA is TGTGCCAGCAGCTCTCTGGGGGGCCCCTACGAGCAGTACTTC.

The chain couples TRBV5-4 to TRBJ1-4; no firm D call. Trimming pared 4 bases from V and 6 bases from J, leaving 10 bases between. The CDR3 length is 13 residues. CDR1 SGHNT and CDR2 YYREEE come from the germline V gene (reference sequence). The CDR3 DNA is TGTGCCAGCAGCCTCGGGTCGGATGAAAAACTGTTTTTT. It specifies CASSLGSDEKLFF.

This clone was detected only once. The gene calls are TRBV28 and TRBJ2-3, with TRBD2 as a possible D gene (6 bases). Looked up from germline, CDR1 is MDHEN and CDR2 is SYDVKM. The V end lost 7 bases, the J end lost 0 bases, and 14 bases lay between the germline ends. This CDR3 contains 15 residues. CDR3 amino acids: CASNGIAVSTDTQYF. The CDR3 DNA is TGTGCCAGCAATGGTATAGCGGTTAGCACAGATACGCAGTATTTT.

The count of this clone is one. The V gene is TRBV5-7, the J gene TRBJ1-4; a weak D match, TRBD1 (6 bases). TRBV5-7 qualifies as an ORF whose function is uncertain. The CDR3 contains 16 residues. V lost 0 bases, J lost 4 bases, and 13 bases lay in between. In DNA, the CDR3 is TGTGCCAGCAGCTTGGGTCCGGACAGCCTTAATGAAAAACTGTTTTTT. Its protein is CASSLGPDSLNEKLFF.

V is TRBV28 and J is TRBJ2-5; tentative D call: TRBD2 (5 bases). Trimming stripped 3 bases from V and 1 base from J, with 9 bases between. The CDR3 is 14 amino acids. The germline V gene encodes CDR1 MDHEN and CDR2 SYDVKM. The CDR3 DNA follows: TGTGCCAGCAGTTTCCCGGACTTCCAAGAGACCCAGTACTTC. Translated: CASSFPDFQETQYF.

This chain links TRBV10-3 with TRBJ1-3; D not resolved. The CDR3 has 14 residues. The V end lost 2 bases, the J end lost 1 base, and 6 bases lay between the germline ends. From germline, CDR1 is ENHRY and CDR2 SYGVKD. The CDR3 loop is CAISETVSGNTIYF. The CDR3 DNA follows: TGTGCCATCAGTGAGACAGTGTCTGGAAACACCATATATTTT.